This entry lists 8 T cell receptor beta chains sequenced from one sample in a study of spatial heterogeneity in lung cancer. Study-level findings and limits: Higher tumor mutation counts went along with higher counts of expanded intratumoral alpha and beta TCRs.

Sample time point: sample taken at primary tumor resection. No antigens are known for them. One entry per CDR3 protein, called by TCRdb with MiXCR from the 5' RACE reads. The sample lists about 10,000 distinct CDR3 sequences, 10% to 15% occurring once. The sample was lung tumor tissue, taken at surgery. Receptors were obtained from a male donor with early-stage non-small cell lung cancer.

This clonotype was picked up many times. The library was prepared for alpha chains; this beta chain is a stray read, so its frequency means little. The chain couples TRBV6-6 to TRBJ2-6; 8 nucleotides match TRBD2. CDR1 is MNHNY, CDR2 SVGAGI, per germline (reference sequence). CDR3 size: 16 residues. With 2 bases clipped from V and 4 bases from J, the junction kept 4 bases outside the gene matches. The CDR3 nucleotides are TGTGCCAGCAGTTACGGCGGGAGGCCCGGGGCCAACGTCCTGACTTTC. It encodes CASSYGGRPGANVLTF.

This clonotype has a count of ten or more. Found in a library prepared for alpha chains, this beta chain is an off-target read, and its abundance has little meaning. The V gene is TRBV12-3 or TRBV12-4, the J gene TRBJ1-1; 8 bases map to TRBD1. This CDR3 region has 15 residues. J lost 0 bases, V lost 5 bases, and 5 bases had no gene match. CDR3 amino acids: CASSKRQGMNTEAFF. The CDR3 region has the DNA TGTGCCAGCAGTAAAAGACAGGGGATGAACACTGAAGCTTTCTTT.

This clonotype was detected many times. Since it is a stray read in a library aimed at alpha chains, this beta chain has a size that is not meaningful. CDR3 DNA sequence: TGTGCCAGCAGCCCCAGCGGGGGGAGGACCTACGAGCAGTACTTC. Translated, it gives CASSPSGGRTYEQYF. The chain has TRBV28 and TRBJ2-7, with 9 bases identical to TRBD2. This CDR3 comprises 15 residues. Germline V gives CDR1 MDHEN, CDR2 SYDVKM. The V gene end was trimmed by 6 bases and the J gene end by 2 bases; junction bases not matched to a gene: 8.

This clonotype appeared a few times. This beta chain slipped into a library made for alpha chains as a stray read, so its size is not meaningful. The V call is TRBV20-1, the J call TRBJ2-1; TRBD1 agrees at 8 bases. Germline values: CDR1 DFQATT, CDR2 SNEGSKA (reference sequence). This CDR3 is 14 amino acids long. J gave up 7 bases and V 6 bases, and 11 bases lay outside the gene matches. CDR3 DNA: TGCAGTGCAAATACAGGGGGTTATTCGAATGAGCAGTTCTTC. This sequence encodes CSANTGGYSNEQFF.

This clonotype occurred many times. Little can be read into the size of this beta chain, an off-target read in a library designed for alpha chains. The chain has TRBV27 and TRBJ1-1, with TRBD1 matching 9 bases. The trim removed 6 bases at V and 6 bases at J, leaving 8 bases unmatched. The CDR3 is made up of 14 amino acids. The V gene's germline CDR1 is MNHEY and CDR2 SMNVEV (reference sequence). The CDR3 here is CASRGDREFAEAFF. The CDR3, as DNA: TGTGCCAGCAGGGGGGACAGGGAATTTGCTGAAGCTTTCTTT.

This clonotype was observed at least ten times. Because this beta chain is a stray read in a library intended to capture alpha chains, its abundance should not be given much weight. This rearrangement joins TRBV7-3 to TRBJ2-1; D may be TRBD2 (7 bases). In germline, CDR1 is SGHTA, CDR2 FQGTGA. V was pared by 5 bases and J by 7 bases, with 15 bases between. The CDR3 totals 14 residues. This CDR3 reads CASSPLGGGNEQFF. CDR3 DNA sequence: TGTGCCAGCAGCCCCCTAGGGGGGGGGAATGAGCAGTTCTTC. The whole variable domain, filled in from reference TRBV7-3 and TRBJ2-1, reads GAGVSQTPSNKVTEKGKYVELRCDPISGHTALYWYRQSLGQGPEFLIYFQGTGAADDSGLPNDRFFAVRPEGSVSTLKIQRTERGDSAVYLCASSPLGGGNEQFFGPGTRLTVL.

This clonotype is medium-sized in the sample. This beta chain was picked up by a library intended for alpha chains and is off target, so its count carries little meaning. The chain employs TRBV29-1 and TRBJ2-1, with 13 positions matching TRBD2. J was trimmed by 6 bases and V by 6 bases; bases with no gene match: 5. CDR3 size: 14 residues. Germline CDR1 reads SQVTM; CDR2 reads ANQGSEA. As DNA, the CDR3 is TGCAGCGTGACGGGACTAGCGGGATTCAATGAGCAGTTCTTC. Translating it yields CSVTGLAGFNEQFF.

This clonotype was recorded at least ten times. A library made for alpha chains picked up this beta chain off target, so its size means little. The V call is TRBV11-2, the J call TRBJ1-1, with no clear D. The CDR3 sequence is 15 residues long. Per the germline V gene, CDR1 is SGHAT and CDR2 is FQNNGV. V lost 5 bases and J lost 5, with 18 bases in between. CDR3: CASSPTAFSGTEAFF. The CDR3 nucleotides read TGTGCCAGCAGCCCTACGGCCTTTAGCGGTACTGAAGCTTTCTTT.